The clone carrying this T cell receptor (beta chain) is a singleton in its sample. As yet, its antigen is unknown. Per the germline V gene, CDR1 is SGHKS and CDR2 is YYEKEE (reference sequence). The CDR3 covers 17 residues. V lost 0 bases to trimming and J lost 2 bases, with 14 bases between them. Data came from immunoSEQ multiplex PCR; TCRdb stores just in-frame clones and leaves some out. The sample has about 110,000 clones, over 85% seen once. These data are taken from a study of T cell responses to AZD1222 COVID-19 vaccine. Whole-study results and caveats: Seropositive at baseline were only a handful of AZD1222 recipients.

The sample was peripheral blood, taken on day 0 of AZD1222 vaccination. V is TRBV5-5 and J is TRBJ1-4; no firm D call. This sequence originates from an adult in good health. The CDR3 DNA reads TGTGCCAGCAGCTTGGCCCGGACTGGTTTGACTAATGAAAAACTGTTTTTT. It is translated as CASSLARTGLTNEKLFF.